The clone carrying this T cell receptor beta chain counts as large. This specimen belongs to a study of T cell responses to AZD1222 COVID-19 vaccine. Assay: immunoSEQ multiplex PCR; the TCRdb copy retains only in-frame clones and omits some. There are 110,000 to 150,000 clones in the sample; approximately 91% occur only once, and just under 2% lies in the top ten. This CDR3 contains 13 residues. The V gene's germline CDR1 is SGHKS and CDR2 YYEKEE (reference sequence). V lost 3 bases, J lost 4 bases, and 8 bases lay in between. The origin of this receptor is an adult who received the AZD1222 COVID-19 vaccine. V is TRBV5-5 and J is TRBJ1-5; D possibly corresponds to TRBD1 (5 bases). The material sequenced was peripheral blood, taken 28 days after the second AZD1222 dose. CDR3 DNA sequence: TGTGCCAGCAGCTCCTCAGGGAATCAGCCCCAGCATTTT. Translating it yields CASSSSGNQPQHF.